A selection of T cell receptor beta chains follows, all from one sample in a study of blood T cell repertoires in COVID-19. Measured with immunoSEQ multiplex PCR; TCRdb has only the in-frame clones, and not every one. The table lists approximately 73,000 clones, approximately 89% of them singletons. Sample: peripheral blood. These receptors came from a man aged 80 or over with acute or convalescent COVID-19. Both conserved end residues are part of each CDR3. The D gene is left open where the match is weak. Only some rows state a clone size, as once, few, many or a class for expanded clones.

j_call d_call clone_size v_call cdr3_aa cdr3_nt
TRBJ2-7 NA NA TRBV7-2 CASSLGQGPTYEQYF TGTGCCAGCAGCTTAGGGCAGGGCCCAACCTACGAGCAGTACTTC
TRBJ1-1 TRBD1 NA TRBV19 CASSIWDSNLNTEAFF TGTGCCAGTAGTATATGGGACAGCAATTTGAACACTGAAGCTTTCTTT
TRBJ2-3 NA NA TRBV6-5 CASREGRYTQYF TGTGCCAGCAGGGAGGGGAGATATACGCAGTATTTT
TRBJ1-2 NA NA TRBV18 CASSPLGHNGYTF TGTGCCAGCTCACCCCTCGGACATAATGGCTACACCTTC
TRBJ1-3 TRBD1 NA TRBV18 CASSPRQGTGNTIYF TGTGCCAGCTCACCCCGACAGGGCACCGGAAACACCATATATTTT
TRBJ2-1 TRBD1 NA TRBV30 CAWSAGTGSYNEQFF TGTGCCTGGAGTGCCGGGACAGGCTCCTACAATGAGCAGTTCTTC
TRBJ2-2 TRBD1 NA TRBV19 CASSRQGGTGELFF TGTGCCAGTAGTAGACAGGGGGGCACCGGGGAGCTGTTTTTT
TRBJ1-2 TRBD1 NA TRBV6-5 CASRPQGAGYGYTF TGTGCCAGCAGGCCACAGGGGGCTGGCTATGGCTACACCTTC
TRBJ1-6 NA NA TRBV6-5 CASRGLNSPLHF TGTGCCAGCAGGGGACTGAATTCACCCCTCCACTTT
TRBJ1-1 TRBD1 NA TRBV11-2 CASSFQGGNTEAFF TGTGCCAGCAGCTTTCAGGGGGGGAACACTGAAGCTTTCTTT
TRBJ1-1 TRBD1 NA TRBV27 CASSLGQGAEAFF TGTGCCAGCAGTCTAGGACAGGGGGCTGAAGCTTTCTTT
TRBJ2-7 NA NA TRBV7-9 CASSLGGTYEQYF TGTGCCAGCAGCCTCGGAGGAACCTACGAGCAGTACTTC
TRBJ2-1 TRBD2 NA TRBV6-5 CASSTLAATPVEQFF TGTGCCAGCAGTACCCTAGCGGCCACCCCAGTTGAGCAGTTCTTC
TRBJ1-1 NA NA TRBV2 CASFRSRQKTNTEAFF TGTGCCAGCTTTCGATCCCGACAGAAAACAAACACTGAAGCTTTCTTT
TRBJ2-7 TRBD1 NA TRBV5-4 CASSPRTGASSYEQYF TGTGCCAGCAGCCCCCGGACAGGGGCAAGCTCCTACGAGCAGTACTTC
TRBJ1-4 NA NA TRBV7-6 CASSPKAGPHEKLFF TGTGCCAGCAGCCCAAAGGCGGGACCCCATGAAAAACTGTTTTTT
TRBJ2-5 NA NA TRBV4-2 CASSQDLGRGARETQYF TGTGCCAGCAGCCAAGATCTGGGACGGGGGGCACGAGAGACCCAGTACTTC
TRBJ2-7 NA NA TRBV5-1 CASSPGGTGSYEQYF TGCGCCAGCAGCCCTGGTGGAACAGGCTCCTACGAGCAGTACTTC
TRBJ1-5 NA NA TRBV2 CASSGEAGNQPQHF TGTGCCAGCTCCGGGGAGGCAGGGAATCAGCCCCAGCATTTT
TRBJ2-1 NA NA TRBV7-9 CASIPLSSYNEQFF TGTGCCAGCATCCCTTTGAGCTCCTACAATGAGCAGTTCTTC
TRBJ1-6 NA few TRBV4-1 CASSQDAAQPVASLHF TGCGCCAGCAGCCAAGATGCGGCGCAGCCGGTTGCGTCCCTCCACTTT
TRBJ1-2 TRBD1 NA TRBV12-3/TRBV12-4 CASRDRTYGYTF TGTGCCAGCAGGGACAGGACCTATGGCTACACCTTC
TRBJ2-2 NA NA TRBV12-5 CASGSPLSRAMTGELFF TGTGCTAGTGGTTCGCCCTTATCCAGGGCGATGACCGGGGAGCTGTTTTTT
TRBJ1-1 NA NA TRBV6-5 CASSSDRNTEAFF TGTGCCAGCAGTTCCGACAGGAACACTGAAGCTTTCTTT
TRBJ2-1 NA few TRBV3-1/TRBV3-2 CASSQDVSGNEQFF TGTGCCAGCAGCCAAGACGTTTCGGGAAATGAGCAGTTCTTC
TRBJ1-4 NA once TRBV27 CASSPREGEKLFF TGTGCCAGCAGTCCGCGGGAGGGGGAAAAACTGTTTTTT
TRBJ1-2 NA few TRBV6-5 CASSFGGLANYGYTF TGTGCCAGCAGTTTTGGGGGCCTAGCTAACTATGGCTACACCTTC
TRBJ2-2 NA NA TRBV5-4 CAAHWAGARTGELFF TGTGCCGCCCACTGGGCGGGGGCGCGAACCGGGGAGCTGTTTTTT
TRBJ2-7 TRBD2 NA TRBV4-1 CASSQVILAGATYEQYF TGCGCCAGCAGCCAAGTAATACTAGCGGGAGCAACCTACGAGCAGTACTTC
TRBJ1-1 NA few TRBV5-4 CASSLATGSNTEAFF TGTGCCAGCAGCTTGGCCACGGGTTCGAACACTGAAGCTTTCTTT
TRBJ2-2 TRBD2 NA TRBV5-4 CASSPPRVAGLGGELFF TGTGCCAGCAGCCCCCCGCGGGTAGCGGGGTTGGGCGGGGAGCTGTTTTTT
TRBJ2-6 NA NA TRBV2 CASKSGQGPSGANVLTF TGTGCCAGCAAATCAGGGCAGGGCCCCTCTGGGGCCAACGTCCTGACTTTC
TRBJ1-5 NA NA TRBV12-5 CASAPQYNGNQPQHF TGTGCTAGTGCCCCGCAATACAATGGCAATCAGCCCCAGCATTTT
TRBJ2-5 TRBD2 once TRBV9 CASSVGLAGRRGETQYF TGTGCCAGCAGCGTAGGGTTAGCGGGACGGAGAGGGGAGACCCAGTACTTC
TRBJ2-2 TRBD1 NA TRBV3-1/TRBV3-2 CASSQETLWGQGVIPGELFF TGTGCCAGCAGCCAAGAAACATTGTGGGGACAGGGGGTTATCCCCGGGGAGCTGTTTTTT
TRBJ1-4 NA NA TRBV10-3 CAISDPAQGVEKLFF TGTGCCATCAGTGACCCGGCACAGGGTGTTGAAAAACTGTTTTTT
TRBJ1-5 NA NA TRBV9 CASSEGGGADQPQHF TGTGCCAGCAGTGAGGGGGGAGGGGCGGATCAGCCCCAGCATTTT
TRBJ1-2 TRBD1 NA TRBV19 CASFGQGYYGYTF TGTGCCAGTTTTGGACAGGGGTACTATGGCTACACCTTC
TRBJ2-1 NA NA TRBV24-1 CATNMNGEEFF TGTGCCACCAATATGAATGGAGAAGAGTTCTTC
TRBJ1-1 NA once TRBV30 CAWSLQLNTEAFF TGTGCCTGGAGTCTACAGCTGAACACTGAAGCTTTCTTT
TRBJ2-7 TRBD2 NA TRBV18 CASSPLTSGPYEQYF TGTGCCAGCTCACCACTCACTAGCGGCCCCTACGAGCAGTACTTC
TRBJ2-1 NA NA TRBV18 CASSPPNGIGIGEQFF TGTGCCAGCTCACCACCGAACGGGATTGGGATCGGTGAGCAGTTCTTC
TRBJ2-7 NA NA TRBV12-2 CASRLQDIYEQYF TGTGCAAGTCGCTTACAGGACATCTACGAGCAGTACTTC
TRBJ1-1 TRBD1 once TRBV13 CASSLDPGGLPEAFF TGTGCCAGCAGCTTAGATCCAGGGGGCTTGCCTGAAGCTTTCTTT
TRBJ2-1 NA NA TRBV5-1 CASSLPRDTYNEQFF TGCGCCAGCAGCTTGCCCCGGGACACCTACAATGAGCAGTTCTTC
TRBJ2-3 TRBD1 NA TRBV5-1 CASSLGDRRTDTQYF TGCGCCAGCAGCTTGGGGGACAGGCGCACAGATACGCAGTATTTT
TRBJ2-2 NA NA TRBV29-1 CSVDSPNTGELFF TGCAGCGTGGACAGCCCGAACACCGGGGAGCTGTTTTTT
TRBJ1-6 TRBD1 NA TRBV7-8 CASSFREGAEISPLHF TGTGCCAGCAGCTTTCGGGAGGGGGCGGAAATTTCACCCCTCCACTTT
TRBJ1-2 NA NA TRBV27 CASSFREGLSGYTF TGTGCCAGCAGTTTCAGGGAGGGCTTGAGTGGCTACACCTTC
TRBJ2-3 TRBD2 once TRBV24-1 CATSDWGSGNTQYF TGTGCCACCAGTGATTGGGGTAGCGGGAATACGCAGTATTTT
TRBJ1-5 NA NA TRBV21-1 CASSKVPPRGWGLNQPQHF TGTGCCAGCAGCAAAGTTCCCCCTAGGGGTTGGGGGCTTAACCAGCCCCAGCATTTT
TRBJ1-2 TRBD1 NA TRBV19 CASSIPGQGYGYTF TGTGCCAGTAGTATACCGGGACAGGGATATGGCTACACCTTC
TRBJ1-6 NA NA TRBV2 CASIGQINSPLHF TGTGCCAGCATAGGACAGATTAATTCACCCCTCCACTTT
TRBJ2-5 TRBD1 NA TRBV5-1 CASSLGTGKETQYF TGCGCCAGCAGCCTCGGGACAGGGAAAGAGACCCAGTACTTC